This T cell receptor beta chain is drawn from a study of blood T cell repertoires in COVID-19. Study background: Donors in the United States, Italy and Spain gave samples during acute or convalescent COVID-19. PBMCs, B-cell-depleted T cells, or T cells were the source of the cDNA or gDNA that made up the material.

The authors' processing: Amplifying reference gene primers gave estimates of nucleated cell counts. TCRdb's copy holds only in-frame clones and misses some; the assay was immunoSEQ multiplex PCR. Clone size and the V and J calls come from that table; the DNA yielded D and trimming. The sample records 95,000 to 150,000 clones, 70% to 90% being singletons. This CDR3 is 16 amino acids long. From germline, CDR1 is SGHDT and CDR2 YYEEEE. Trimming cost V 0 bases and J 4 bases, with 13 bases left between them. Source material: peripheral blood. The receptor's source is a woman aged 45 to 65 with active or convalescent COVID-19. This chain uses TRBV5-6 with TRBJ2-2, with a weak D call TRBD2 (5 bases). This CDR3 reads CASSLGVTLGTGELFF. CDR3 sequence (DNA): TGTGCCAGCAGCTTGGGAGTGACACTAGGCACCGGGGAGCTGTTTTTT.